Listed here are 28 T cell receptor beta chains from one sample, sequenced in a study of PD-1 blockade in classical Hodgkin lymphoma. Assay: immunoSEQ multiplex PCR; the TCRdb copy retains only in-frame clones and omits some. The sample yields about 27,000 clones, about 72% seen once. The time point here: cycle 4 day 1 (C4D1), after around six weeks of nivolumab. Brentuximab vedotin exposure varied among the patients, all of whom had relapsed after autologous stem cell transplantation. The sample in question was peripheral blood mononuclear cells (PBMCs), obtained before the fourth cycle of nivolumab. The receptors stem from a human donor with classical Hodgkin lymphoma.

This chain's CDR3 is CASRDPYNEQFF. CDR3 coding DNA: TGCGCCAGCAGGGACCCGTACAATGAGCAGTTCTTC. The chain recombines TRBV10-2 with TRBJ2-1; D gene ambiguous. Germline loops: CDR1 WSHSY, CDR2 SAAADI. Trimming left V 6 bases short and J 4 bases short, with 7 bases between. CDR3 size: 12 residues.

CDR3 sequence reads: CASSPAGQGINYGYTF. CDR3 in DNA: TGTGCCAGCTCACCGGCGGGACAGGGGATCAACTATGGCTACACCTTC. V gene TRBV18 combines with J gene TRBJ1-2; 10 bases map to TRBD1. Germline V CDR1 and CDR2: KGHSH, LQKENI. The length of the CDR3 is 16 residues. The ends lost 3 bases at V and 2 bases at J; junction bases unmatched: 6.

This sequence joins TRBV27 and TRBJ2-3, with D hard to call. V shed 5 bases and J shed 9 bases, with 15 bases lying between them. Germline V CDR1 and CDR2: MNHEY, SMNVEV (reference sequence). The CDR3 sequence is 13 residues long. DNA of the CDR3: TGTGCCAGCAGTCCATCGGTGGATTTCACGCAGTATTTT. Translated, it gives CASSPSVDFTQYF.

The V call is TRBV28, the J call TRBJ1-5; TRBD1 matches 7 bases. Germline CDR1 and CDR2: MDHEN and SYDVKM. Unmatched junction bases numbered 5, after V lost 5 bases and J lost 4 bases. CDR3 length: 14 residues. The CDR3 loop is CASSRLQGNQPQHF. The CDR3 coding sequence is TGTGCCAGCAGTCGCTTACAGGGGAATCAGCCCCAGCATTTT.

This chain connects TRBV11-3 to TRBJ1-2; D uncertain. This CDR3 spans 17 amino acids. Germline loops: CDR1 SGHNT, CDR2 YENEEA. Deletions cut 4 bases from V and 4 bases from J, with 22 bases between. The CDR3 loop reads CASSWKGHLGKTYGYTF. The CDR3 nucleotides read TGTGCCAGCAGCTGGAAAGGCCATCTCGGAAAGACCTATGGCTACACCTTC.

This chain uses TRBV7-9 with TRBJ2-2; D call uncertain. The CDR3 runs 12 residues. From germline, CDR1 is SEHNR and CDR2 FQNEAQ (reference sequence). V gave up 11 bases and J gave up 3 bases, with 10 bases separating them. In DNA, the CDR3 is TGTGCCGCCCCCTTCGACACCGGGGAGCTGTTTTTT. Encoded protein: CAAPFDTGELFF.

The rearrangement uses TRBV10-2 and TRBJ2-7; the D gene is possibly TRBD1 (5 bases). Germline CDR1 WSHSY, CDR2 SAAADI. This CDR3 comprises 12 residues. Trimming stripped 6 bases from V and 2 bases from J, with 8 bases between. The CDR3 bases are TGCGCCAGCAGAGGGGTAGCCTACGAGCAGTACTTC. Its translation: CASRGVAYEQYF.

Written as DNA, the CDR3 is TGTGCCAGCAGTCCCGTTGGGACAGTCCATCAGCCCCAGCATTTT. This codes for CASSPVGTVHQPQHF. This sequence joins TRBV28 and TRBJ1-5; TRBD1 agrees at 7 bases. CDR1 and CDR2 (germline): MDHEN, SYDVKM. CDR3 length: 15 amino acids. The V gene end was trimmed by 5 bases and the J gene end by 5 bases; junction bases not matched to a gene: 9. The full variable domain, rest sourced from reference TRBV28 and TRBJ1-5, is DVKVTQSSRYLVKRTGEKVFLECVQDMDHENMFWYRQDPGLGLRLIYFSYDVKMKEKGDIPEGYSVSREKKERFSLILESASTNQTSMYLCASSPVGTVHQPQHFGDGTRLSIL.

The chain recombines TRBV6-6 with TRBJ2-1; D is unresolved. Germline CDR1 is MNHNY and CDR2 is SVGAGI (reference sequence). This CDR3 is built from 12 residues. V lost 10 bases and J lost 6, with 13 bases in between. In nucleotides, the CDR3 is TGTGCCACCTCCGCCCAGATCAATGAGCAGTTCTTC. It translates to CATSAQINEQFF.

The V gene is TRBV7-9, the J gene TRBJ2-1; either TRBD1 or TRBD2 may supply D (5 bases each). Germline CDR1 SEHNR, CDR2 FQNEAQ (reference sequence). V dropped 5 bases and J dropped 2 bases, with 13 bases sitting between them. The CDR3 consists of 15 residues. The CDR3 coding sequence is TGTGCCAGCAGCCTAAGCCCGGGACCCTACAATGAGCAGTTCTTC. Its translation: CASSLSPGPYNEQFF.

The chain combines TRBV6-5 with TRBJ2-2; TRBD1 might be the D (6 bases). CDR3 length: 13 amino acids. Germline lookup yields CDR1 MNHEY and CDR2 SVGAGI. The V and J ends lost 6 bases and 6 bases respectively, with 11 bases between them. The CDR3 coding sequence is TGTGCCAGCAGGTACAGGGATTCCGGGGAGCTGTTTTTT. This encodes CASRYRDSGELFF.

This clone showed up just once. The rearrangement links TRBV21-1 to TRBJ2-1; the D call TRBD1 from the table was never checked on the DNA. TRBV21-1 is recorded as a pseudogene. The CDR3 length is 13 residues. CDR3 sequence reads: CASSKTGDNEQFF. The CDR3 DNA sequence: TGTGCCAGCAGCAAAACAGGAGACAATGAGCAGTTCTTC.

The chain is built from TRBV7-9 and TRBJ1-1; D possibly corresponds to TRBD1 (5 bases). This CDR3 is built from 14 residues. Trimming took off 5 bases at V and 4 bases at J, with 14 bases between the two ends. CDR1 and CDR2 (germline): SEHNR, FQNEAQ (reference sequence). The CDR3 is CASSPGRVGTEAFF. As DNA, the CDR3 is TGTGCCAGCAGCCCAGGGAGGGTGGGCACTGAAGCTTTCTTT. Based on the CDR3 plus reference TRBV7-9 and TRBJ1-1, the full variable domain is DTGVSQNPRHKITKRGQNVTFRCDPISEHNRLYWYRQTLGQGPEFLTYFQNEAQLEKSRLLSDRFSAERPKGSFSTLEIQRTEQGDSAMYLCASSPGRVGTEAFFGQGTRLTVV.

The chain is built from TRBV2 and TRBJ2-7; tentative D call: TRBD2 (5 bases). Deletions cut 6 bases from V and 9 bases from J, with 12 bases between. This CDR3 has 11 amino acids. The germline gives CDR1 SNHLY, CDR2 FYNNEI. The CDR3 reads CASREGELQYF. DNA for the CDR3: TGTGCCAGCAGAGAGGGAGAACTGCAGTACTTC.

The chain recombines TRBV5-1 with TRBJ1-1; 7 nucleotides match TRBD1. Germline V CDR1 and CDR2: SGHRS, YFSETQ. Germline trimming cut 2 bases from V and 4 bases from J; bases unmatched to any gene: 5. This CDR3 has 14 residues. The CDR3 DNA sequence: TGCGCCAGCAGCTTACAGGGGTGGGGCACTGAAGCTTTCTTT. Translated, it gives CASSLQGWGTEAFF.

The CDR3 region has the DNA TGCGCCAGCAGCCAAGATATGGCTTTAAGCTCCTACAATGAGCAGTTCTTC. Translating gives CASSQDMALSSYNEQFF. This chain links TRBV4-3 with TRBJ2-1; D call uncertain. Germline V gene data show CDR1 as LGHNA and CDR2 as YSLEER. V shed 0 bases and J shed 0 bases, with 12 bases lying between them. The CDR3 is 17 residues long.

The count of this clone is one. V usage is TRBV10-2 and J usage is TRBJ1-3; no definite D call. The ends were cut back, 2 bases at V and 0 bases at J, with 11 bases in the middle. Germline CDR1 is WSHSY and CDR2 is SAAADI. The CDR3 is 16 amino acids. The DNA for the CDR3 is TGCGCCAGCAGTGAGGACGACGGCAGCTCTGGAAACACCATATATTTT. Protein: CASSEDDGSSGNTIYF.

This chain links TRBV5-1 with TRBJ1-1; TRBD1 is a possible D gene (6 bases). The CDR3 runs to 13 residues. V was cut by 4 bases and J by 4 bases, with 11 bases left in between. Germline loops: CDR1 SGHRS, CDR2 YFSETQ. DNA for the CDR3: TGCGCCAGCAGCGCAGAGGGGGGCACTGAAGCTTTCTTT. Its protein is CASSAEGGTEAFF.

Remarks on this clone: Other DNA sequences in the sample encode the same CDR3. This rearrangement joins TRBV6-5 to TRBJ1-2, with D unclear. The CDR3 runs 14 residues. The V end lost 0 bases, the J end lost 0 bases, and 5 bases lay between the germline ends. The germline V gene has CDR1 MNHEY and CDR2 SVGAGI. The CDR3 nucleotides are TGTGCCAGCAGTTACTCGGCAGCTAACTATGGCTACACCTTC. It encodes CASSYSAANYGYTF.

This chain joins TRBV6-1 and TRBJ2-5, with D maybe TRBD2 (7 bases). The CDR3 length is 17 residues. Trimming pared 3 bases from V and 0 bases from J, leaving 17 bases between. Germline loops: CDR1 MNHNS, CDR2 SASEGT. CDR3 nucleotide sequence: TGTGCCAGCAGTGATCTGGGGGGGGCGGGGTACCAAGAGACCCAGTACTTC. Encoded protein: CASSDLGGAGYQETQYF.

The chain uses TRBV19 and TRBJ2-2, with 12 bases fitting TRBD2. Germline CDR1 and CDR2: LNHDA and SQIVND (reference sequence). V lost 5 bases to trimming and J lost 2 bases; unmatched junction nucleotides: 12. The CDR3 loop spans 19 amino acids. As DNA, the CDR3 is TGTGCCAGTAGTCCCTACCTGGGACTAGCGGGCGGTAACACCGGGGAGCTGTTTTTT. Translating gives CASSPYLGLAGGNTGELFF.

The CDR3 here is CASSYQAEGYGYTF. CDR3 sequence (DNA): TGTGCCAGCAGTTACCAGGCAGAAGGCTATGGCTACACCTTC. The chain couples TRBV6-5 to TRBJ1-2; unclear D gene. The CDR3 contains 14 residues. Germline V gives CDR1 MNHEY, CDR2 SVGAGI. V gave up 2 bases and J gave up 4 bases, with 11 bases separating them.

The gene calls are TRBV7-2 and TRBJ1-1, with a possible D match to TRBD1 (5 bases). This CDR3 is built from 15 residues. The germline gives CDR1 SGHTA, CDR2 FQGNSA. Between the trimmed V and J ends, which lost 7 bases and 6 bases, there was a span of 21 bases. The CDR3 nucleotides are TGTGCCAGCATCAAGGGAGGGAAGGGACTGGCTGAAGCTTTCTTT. Translation gives CASIKGGKGLAEAFF.

This rearrangement joins TRBV5-1 to TRBJ2-3; TRBD2 matches at 8 bases. The CDR3 contains 14 residues. V lost 7 bases, J lost 4 bases, and 8 bases stayed unmatched. Germline-derived CDR1 and CDR2 are SGHRS and YFSETQ. CDR3 bases: TGCGCCAGCTGTTGGACGGGAGGGGCAGATACGCAGTATTTT. Protein product: CASCWTGGADTQYF.

V and J are TRBV28 and TRBJ1-4; 9 bases fit TRBD1. V was clipped by 9 bases and J by 7 bases; unmatched bases: 9. Per the germline V gene, CDR1 is MDHEN and CDR2 is SYDVKM. There are 14 residues in the CDR3. The CDR3 DNA sequence: TGTGCCAGTCGAACCGGGACAGGGTTTGAAAAACTGTTTTTT. Amino acids: CASRTGTGFEKLFF. Looking up the rest from reference TRBV28 and TRBJ1-4 gives the full variable domain: DVKVTQSSRYLVKRTGEKVFLECVQDMDHENMFWYRQDPGLGLRLIYFSYDVKMKEKGDIPEGYSVSREKKERFSLILESASTNQTSMYLCASRTGTGFEKLFFGSGTQLSVL.

The chain carries TRBV5-1 and TRBJ1-2; the D is unclear. CDR3 size: 12 residues. Trimming took 5 bases from V and 8 from J, leaving 13 bases between them. Per the germline V gene, CDR1 is SGHRS and CDR2 is YFSETQ. CDR3 sequence reads: CASSTSGGGYTF. The DNA for the CDR3 is TGCGCCAGCAGTACGTCAGGAGGCGGCTACACCTTC.

The J gene is TRBJ1-5, the V gene TRBV28; D is perhaps TRBD1 (5 bases). The CDR3 runs to 14 residues. In germline, CDR1 is MDHEN, CDR2 SYDVKM. V was cut by 3 bases and J by 6 bases, with 12 bases left in between. The CDR3 spells CASSLRAGTQPQHF. Here the CDR3 DNA reads TGTGCCAGCAGTTTGCGGGCGGGGACTCAGCCCCAGCATTTT.

The chain has TRBV18 and TRBJ2-6, with D possibly TRBD1 on 5 matching bases. The CDR3 extends over 15 amino acids. V gave up 4 bases and J gave up 4 bases, with 11 bases separating them. Germline V gives CDR1 KGHSH, CDR2 LQKENI. The CDR3: CASSRSGLGANVLTF. The CDR3 DNA sequence: TGTGCCAGCTCACGGTCAGGGCTGGGGGCCAACGTCCTGACTTTC.